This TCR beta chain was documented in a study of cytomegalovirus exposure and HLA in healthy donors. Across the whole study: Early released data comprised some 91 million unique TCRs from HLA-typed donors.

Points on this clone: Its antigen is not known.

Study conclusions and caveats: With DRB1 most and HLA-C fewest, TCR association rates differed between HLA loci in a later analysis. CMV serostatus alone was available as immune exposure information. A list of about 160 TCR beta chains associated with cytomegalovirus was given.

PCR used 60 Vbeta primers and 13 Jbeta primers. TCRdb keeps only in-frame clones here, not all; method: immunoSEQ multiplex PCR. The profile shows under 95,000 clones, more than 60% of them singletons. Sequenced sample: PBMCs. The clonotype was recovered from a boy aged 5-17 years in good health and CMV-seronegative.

The CDR3 reads CASISWGGKNQPQHF. As DNA, the CDR3 is TGTGCCAGCATCTCTTGGGGGGGGAAAAATCAGCCCCAGCATTTT. V is TRBV28 and J is TRBJ1-5, with D tentatively TRBD1 (5 bases). Per the germline V gene, CDR1 is MDHEN and CDR2 is SYDVKM. Trimming cost V 7 bases and J 4 bases, with 17 bases left between them. The CDR3 loop spans 15 amino acids. Based on the CDR3 plus reference TRBV28 and TRBJ1-5, the full variable domain is DVKVTQSSRYLVKRTGEKVFLECVQDMDHENMFWYRQDPGLGLRLIYFSYDVKMKEKGDIPEGYSVSREKKERFSLILESASTNQTSMYLCASISWGGKNQPQHFGDGTRLSIL.